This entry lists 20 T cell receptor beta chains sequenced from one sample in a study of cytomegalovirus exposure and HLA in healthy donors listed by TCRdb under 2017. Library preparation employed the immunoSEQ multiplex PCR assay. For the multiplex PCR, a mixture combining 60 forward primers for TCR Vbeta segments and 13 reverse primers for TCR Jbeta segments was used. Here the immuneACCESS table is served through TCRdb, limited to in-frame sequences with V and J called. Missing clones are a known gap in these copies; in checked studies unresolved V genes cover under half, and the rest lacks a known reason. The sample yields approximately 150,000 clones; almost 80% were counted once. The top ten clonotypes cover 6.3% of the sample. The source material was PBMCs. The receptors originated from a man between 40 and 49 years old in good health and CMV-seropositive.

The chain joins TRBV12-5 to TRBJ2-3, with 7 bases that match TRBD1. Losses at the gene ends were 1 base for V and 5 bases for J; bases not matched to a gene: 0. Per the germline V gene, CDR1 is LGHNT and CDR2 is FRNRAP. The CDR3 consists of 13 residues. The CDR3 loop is CASGLDRGDTQYF. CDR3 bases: TGTGCTAGTGGTTTGGACAGGGGAGATACGCAGTATTTT.

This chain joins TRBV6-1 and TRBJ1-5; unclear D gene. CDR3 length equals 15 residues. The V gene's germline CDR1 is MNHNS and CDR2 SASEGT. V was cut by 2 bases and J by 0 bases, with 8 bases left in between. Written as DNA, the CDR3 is TGTGCCAGCAGTGAAATGGGCGTTAGCAATCAGCCCCAGCATTTT. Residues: CASSEMGVSNQPQHF.

The chain's CDR3 is CASSHERSGYEQYF. Here the CDR3 DNA reads TGCGCCAGCAGCCACGAGCGGTCGGGATACGAGCAGTACTTC. V is TRBV4-1 and J is TRBJ2-7, with a weak D call TRBD2 (5 bases). Germline V gene data show CDR1 as MGHRA and CDR2 as YSYEKL. V shed 3 bases and J shed 4 bases, with 13 bases lying between them. CDR3 size: 14 residues.

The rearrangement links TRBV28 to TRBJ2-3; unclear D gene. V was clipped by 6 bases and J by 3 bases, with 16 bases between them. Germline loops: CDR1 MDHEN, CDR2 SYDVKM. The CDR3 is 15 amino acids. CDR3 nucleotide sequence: TGTGCCAGCAGCCAAGAAACTGCTGAAACAGATACGCAGTATTTT. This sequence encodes CASSQETAETDTQYF.

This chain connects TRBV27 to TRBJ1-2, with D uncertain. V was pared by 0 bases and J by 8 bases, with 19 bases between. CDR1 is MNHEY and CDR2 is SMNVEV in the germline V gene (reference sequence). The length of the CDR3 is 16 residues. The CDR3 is CASSLSMEQSARGYTF. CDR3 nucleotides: TGTGCCAGCAGTTTATCTATGGAGCAGTCCGCTCGAGGCTACACCTTC.

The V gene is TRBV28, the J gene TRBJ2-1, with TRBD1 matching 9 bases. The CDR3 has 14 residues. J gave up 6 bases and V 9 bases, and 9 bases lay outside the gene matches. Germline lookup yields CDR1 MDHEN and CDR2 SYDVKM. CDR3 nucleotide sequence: TGTGCCAGTTTAACAGGGGGCATTGGCAATGAGCAGTTCTTC. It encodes CASLTGGIGNEQFF.

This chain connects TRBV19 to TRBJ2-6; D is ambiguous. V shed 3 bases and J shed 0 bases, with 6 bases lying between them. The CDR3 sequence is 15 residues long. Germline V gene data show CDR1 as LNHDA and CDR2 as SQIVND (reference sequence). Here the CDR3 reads CASSIPGSGANVLTF. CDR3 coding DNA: TGTGCCAGTAGTATCCCCGGCTCTGGGGCCAACGTCCTGACTTTC.

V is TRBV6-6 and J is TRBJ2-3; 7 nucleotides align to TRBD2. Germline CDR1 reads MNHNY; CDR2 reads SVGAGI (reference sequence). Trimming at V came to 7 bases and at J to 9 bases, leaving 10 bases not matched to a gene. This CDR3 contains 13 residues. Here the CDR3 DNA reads TGTGCCAGCACCACTTGGGGGGGGGAGACGCAGTATTTT. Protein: CASTTWGGETQYF.

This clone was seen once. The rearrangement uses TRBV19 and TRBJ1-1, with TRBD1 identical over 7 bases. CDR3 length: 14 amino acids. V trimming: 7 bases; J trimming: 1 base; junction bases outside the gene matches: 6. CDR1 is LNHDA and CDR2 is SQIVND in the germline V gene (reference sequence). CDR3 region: CASTVDRRNTEAFF. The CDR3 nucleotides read TGTGCCAGTACCGTGGACAGGAGGAACACTGAAGCTTTCTTT.

The DNA of the CDR3 is TGTGCCAGCAGTTACTCTAGCGGGAGTTCAGATACGCAGTATTTT. It translates to CASSYSSGSSDTQYF. This rearrangement joins TRBV6-6 to TRBJ2-3; 9 bases agree with TRBD2. CDR3 length: 15 amino acids. With 0 bases clipped from V and 4 bases from J, the junction kept 2 bases outside the gene matches. CDR1 is MNHNY, CDR2 SVGAGI, per germline (reference sequence).

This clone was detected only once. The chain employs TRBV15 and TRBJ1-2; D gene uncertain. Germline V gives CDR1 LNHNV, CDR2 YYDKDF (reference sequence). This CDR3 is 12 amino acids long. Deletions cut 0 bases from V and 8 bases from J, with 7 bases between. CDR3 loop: CATSRDGSGYTF. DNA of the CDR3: TGTGCCACCAGCAGAGACGGTTCCGGCTACACCTTC. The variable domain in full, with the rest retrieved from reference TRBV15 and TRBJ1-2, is DAMVIQNPRYQVTQFGKPVTLSCSQTLNHNVMYWYQQKSSQAPKLLFHYYDKDFNNEADTPDNFQSRRPNTSFCFLDIRSPGLGDTAMYLCATSRDGSGYTFGSGTRLTVV.

CDR3 sequence: CASGPTGTGGETQYF. The CDR3 DNA reads as TGTGCCAGCGGACCAACCGGGACAGGGGGTGAGACCCAGTACTTC. The rearrangement joins TRBV7-3 to TRBJ2-5; 11 bases match TRBD1. V lost 8 bases to trimming and J lost 5 bases; unmatched junction nucleotides: 10. CDR1 is SGHTA and CDR2 is FQGTGA in the germline V gene. The CDR3 is made up of 15 amino acids.

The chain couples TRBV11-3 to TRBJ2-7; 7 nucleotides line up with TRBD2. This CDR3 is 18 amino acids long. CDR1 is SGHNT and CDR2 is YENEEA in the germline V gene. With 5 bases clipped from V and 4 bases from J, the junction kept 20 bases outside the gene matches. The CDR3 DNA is TGTGCCAGCAGCCGAGGGGTGACTAGCAGGACGGAAGGGTACGAGCAGTACTTC. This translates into CASSRGVTSRTEGYEQYF.

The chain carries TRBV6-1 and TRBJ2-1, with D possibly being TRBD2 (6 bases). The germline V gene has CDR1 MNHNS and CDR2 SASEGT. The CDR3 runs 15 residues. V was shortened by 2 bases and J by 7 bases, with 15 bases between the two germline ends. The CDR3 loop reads CASSELWLASNEQFF. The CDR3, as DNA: TGTGCCAGCAGTGAACTGTGGCTAGCGAGTAATGAGCAGTTCTTC.

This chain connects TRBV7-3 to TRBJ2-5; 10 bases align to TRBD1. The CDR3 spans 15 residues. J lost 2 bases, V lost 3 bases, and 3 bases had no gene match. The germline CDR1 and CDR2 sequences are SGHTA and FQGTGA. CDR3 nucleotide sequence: TGTGCCAGCAGCTTCGGACAGGGGGGTCAAGAGACCCAGTACTTC. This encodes CASSFGQGGQETQYF.

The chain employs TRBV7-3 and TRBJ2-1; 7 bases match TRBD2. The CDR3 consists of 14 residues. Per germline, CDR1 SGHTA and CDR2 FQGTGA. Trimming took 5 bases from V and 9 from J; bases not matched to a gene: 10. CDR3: CASSQNSREGEQFF. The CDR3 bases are TGTGCCAGCAGCCAAAATAGTAGGGAGGGTGAGCAGTTCTTC. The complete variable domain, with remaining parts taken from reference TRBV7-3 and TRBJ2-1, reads GAGVSQTPSNKVTEKGKYVELRCDPISGHTALYWYRQSLGQGPEFLIYFQGTGAADDSGLPNDRFFAVRPEGSVSTLKIQRTERGDSAVYLCASSQNSREGEQFFGPGTRLTVL.

CDR3 residues: CASSQSPGYGYTF. In nucleotides, the CDR3 is TGTGCCAGCAGCCAATCCCCGGGCTATGGCTACACCTTC. The V and J genes are TRBV14 and TRBJ1-2; D not certain. Trimming shortened V by 2 bases and J by 4 bases, and 8 bases separated the two germline ends. CDR1 is SGHDN, CDR2 FVKESK, per germline. There are 13 residues in the CDR3.

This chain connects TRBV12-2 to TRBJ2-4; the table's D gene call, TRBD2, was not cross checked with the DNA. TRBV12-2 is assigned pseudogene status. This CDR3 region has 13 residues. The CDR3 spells CAPNGTPKNIQYF. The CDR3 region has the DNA TGTGCCCCGAATGGGACTCCCAAAAACATTCAGTACTTC.

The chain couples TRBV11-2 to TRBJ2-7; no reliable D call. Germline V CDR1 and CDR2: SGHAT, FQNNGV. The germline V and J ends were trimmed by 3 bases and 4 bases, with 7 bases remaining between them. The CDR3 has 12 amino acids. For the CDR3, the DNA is TGTGCCAGCAGCTTTGAGACATACGAGCAGTACTTC. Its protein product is CASSFETYEQYF.

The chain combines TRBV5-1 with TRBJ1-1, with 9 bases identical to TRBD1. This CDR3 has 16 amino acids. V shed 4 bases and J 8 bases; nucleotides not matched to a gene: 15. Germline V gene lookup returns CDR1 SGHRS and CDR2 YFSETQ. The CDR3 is CASSRLIGQGRIEAFF. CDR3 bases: TGCGCCAGCAGCCGACTGATAGGACAGGGGCGAATCGAAGCTTTCTTT.